The clone carrying this T cell receptor (beta chain) occurred many times. Its target is not known. These data belong to a study of regulatory T cells in long-lasting Graves disease. Findings of the study overall: Among samples with persistent disease, TRBV28, TRBJ1-2 and TRBJ2-5 were favored. Whereas 966 public clonotypes were shared by new patients, persistent patients shared more, at 2,500 to 3,500.

Germline CDR1 reads SGHRS; CDR2 reads YFSETQ. V lost 6 bases to trimming and J lost 2 bases; unmatched junction nucleotides: 12. The CDR3 spans 16 residues. Indicated time point: newly diagnosed GD, antithyroid drugs for less than 3 months. Making the TCR library involved RNA that had been extracted from PBMCs. The EDTA tubes were filled with 8 to 9.5 milliliters of drawn peripheral blood. Building the TCR beta libraries relied on iRepertoire HTBI primers, and CDR3 regions underwent Arm-PCR. TCRdb processed the multiplex PCR reads anew with MiXCR; each CDR3 protein has one entry. The repertoire consists of 350,000 to 500,000 distinct CDR3 sequences, with about a sixth occurring once and the leading ten covering roughly 10%. The same specimen was also included in a second study, on T cells in Graves' hyperthyroidism and ophthalmopathy.

The TCR comes from a woman aged 30 to 39 with Graves disease. The sample was peripheral blood mononuclear cells (PBMCs), taken at new diagnosis, from a patient treated with antithyroid drugs. The chain is built from TRBV5-1 and TRBJ2-3, with 7 bases lining up with TRBD2. CDR3 in amino acids: CASTFLAGEITDTQYF. In DNA, the CDR3 is TGCGCCAGCACTTTCCTGGCGGGAGAGATCACAGATACGCAGTATTTT.